This TCR beta chain was captured in a study of T-cell memory formation after mild COVID-19. Overall study findings and caveats: For contracting clones, CD4+ ones sat mainly in CM and EM, CD8+ in EMRA. CD4/CD8 balance held among clones contracting day 15 to 85, and later expanders leaned CD4+. Pre-infection memory harbored some responding clones, suggesting cross-reactive memory joined.

A word on this clonotype: Its antigen is currently unknown.

Germline V lookup: CDR1 SEHNR, CDR2 FQNEAQ (reference sequence). The CDR3 loop spans 15 amino acids. The V and J ends lost 5 bases and 10 bases respectively, with 20 bases between them. TCRdb called the 5' RACE reads again in MiXCR, with one record for every CDR3 protein. Here the sample spans about 430,000 distinct CDR3 sequences, 20% to 25% being singletons. This receptor was identified in an adult woman who had mild COVID-19 (a few samples of this study predate the infection). Cell type and time point are not known. The gene calls are TRBV7-9 and TRBJ2-2; D possibly corresponds to TRBD1 (6 bases). The sequenced sample was PBMCs or a T cell subset sorted from them (not recorded which). In DNA, the CDR3 is TGTGCCAGCAGCCCTACGTGGGGGACATATGTGGAGCTGTTTTTT. It codes for CASSPTWGTYVELFF.